These 5 T cell receptor beta chains originate from one sample sequenced in a study of cytomegalovirus exposure and HLA in healthy donors. Clones were sequenced by immunoSEQ multiplex PCR, and TCRdb holds only the in-frame ones, with some missing. The table lists 150,000 or so clones, roughly 86% of them singletons. Sequencing was carried out using PBMCs. All receptors come from a human donor in good health.

This clone showed up just once. V gene TRBV29-1 combines with J gene TRBJ2-1; 8 bases match TRBD1. The V and J ends lost 7 bases and 8 bases, in that order; junction bases with no gene match: 4. Germline V gene data show CDR1 as SQVTM and CDR2 as ANQGSEA. This CDR3 is built from 11 residues. CDR3 residues: CSADRDYEQFF. CDR3 nucleotide sequence: TGCAGCGCGGACAGGGATTATGAGCAGTTCTTC.

The chain carries TRBV6-1 and TRBJ2-7; TRBD1 is a possible D gene (6 bases). The CDR3 has 13 amino acids. V lost 6 bases to trimming and J lost 2 bases, with 11 bases between them. Germline CDR1 reads MNHNS; CDR2 reads SASEGT. The CDR3 here is CASSLGQPYEQYF. In DNA form, the CDR3 reads TGTGCCAGCAGCCTGGGACAACCCTACGAGCAGTACTTC.

The V and J genes are TRBV18 and TRBJ2-2; TRBD1 matches at 9 bases. J gave up 4 bases and V 5 bases, and 8 bases lay outside the gene matches. Per the germline V gene, CDR1 is KGHSH and CDR2 is LQKENI. CDR3 size: 16 residues. The CDR3 nucleotides read TGTGCCAGCTCATCAGGACAGGGGTGGATCACCGGGGAGCTGTTTTTT. Its protein product is CASSSGQGWITGELFF.

The chain uses TRBV7-9 and TRBJ1-6; 7 nucleotides line up with TRBD1. The CDR3 has 14 amino acids. Trimming took 6 bases from V and 8 from J; bases not matched to a gene: 7. Germline V lookup: CDR1 SEHNR, CDR2 FQNEAQ (reference sequence). The CDR3 nucleotides are TGTGCCAGCAGAGGGGGGCAGGGGGATTCACCCCTCCACTTT. Encoded protein: CASRGGQGDSPLHF.

V gene TRBV7-2 combines with J gene TRBJ2-7; 7 nucleotides line up with TRBD2. CDR3 length: 16 amino acids. Per germline, CDR1 SGHTA and CDR2 FQGNSA. V lost 5 bases and J lost 3; bases outside the gene matches: 13. The DNA for the CDR3 is TGTGCCAGCAGCGCGAACGGGGCGGGGGATAGCTACGAGCAGTACTTC. It codes for CASSANGAGDSYEQYF. The full variable domain, with the rest looked up from reference TRBV7-2 and TRBJ2-7, is GAGVSQSPSNKVTEKGKDVELRCDPISGHTALYWYRQSLGQGLEFLIYFQGNSAPDKSGLPSDRFSAERTGGSVSTLTIQRTQQEDSAVYLCASSANGAGDSYEQYFGPGTRLTVT.